This TCR beta chain is from a study of cytomegalovirus exposure and HLA in healthy donors. As concerns this clone: Its antigen is still unknown.

Study outcomes and limitations: Usually a TCR sequence was rare, but some public TCRs were found in many donors. Three chains tied to CMV proved CMV antigen-specific in vitro. Common viral pathogens seemed to be connected with several of the most significant clusters, according to a later analysis.

With V trimmed by 1 base and J by 4 bases, 10 bases remained unmatched. There are 17 residues in the CDR3. Germline CDR1 is SGHVS and CDR2 is FNYEAQ. The PCR used 60 Vbeta and 13 Jbeta primers. Profiled with immunoSEQ multiplex PCR; TCRdb holds only in-frame clones, not every one. The sample records about 130,000 clones, just over 70% being singletons. The rearrangement joins TRBV7-6 to TRBJ2-1; TRBD2 matches at 7 bases. Sequencing input: PBMCs. The TCR was taken from a woman between 55 and 75 years old in good health and CMV-seropositive. The DNA of the CDR3 is TGTGCCAGCAGCTTAGGGGGGGGAGCACCCAGATACAATGAGCAGTTCTTC. This gives the protein CASSLGGGAPRYNEQFF.